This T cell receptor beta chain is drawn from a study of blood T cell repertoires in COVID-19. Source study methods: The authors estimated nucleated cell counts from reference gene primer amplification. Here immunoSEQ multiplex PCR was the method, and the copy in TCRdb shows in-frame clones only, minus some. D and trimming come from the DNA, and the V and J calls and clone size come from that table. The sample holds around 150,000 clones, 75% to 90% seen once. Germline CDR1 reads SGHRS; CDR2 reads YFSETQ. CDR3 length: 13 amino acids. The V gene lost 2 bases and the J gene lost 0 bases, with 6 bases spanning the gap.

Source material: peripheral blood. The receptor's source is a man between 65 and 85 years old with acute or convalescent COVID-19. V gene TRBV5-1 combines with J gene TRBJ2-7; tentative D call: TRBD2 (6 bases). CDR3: CASSFGGSYEQYF. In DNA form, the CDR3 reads TGCGCCAGCAGCTTCGGGGGCTCCTACGAGCAGTACTTC.